This record looks at one T cell receptor (beta chain) sequence and its context. The data originate from a study of blood T cell repertoires in COVID-19. Turning to the study itself: COVID-19 samples from acute and convalescent phases originated in the United States, Italy and Spain. The cDNA or gDNA used as material had been derived from T cells, B-cell-depleted T cells, or PBMCs.

Losses at the gene ends were 4 bases for V and 2 bases for J; bases not matched to a gene: 9. The CDR3 loop spans 16 amino acids. Germline CDR1 reads SGHRS; CDR2 reads YFSETQ. In the authors' methods: Amplification of reference gene primers was used by the study to estimate nucleated cell counts. Generated by immunoSEQ multiplex PCR, the TCRdb table keeps only in-frame clones and is missing some. The V and J calls and clone size come from that table; D and trimming were worked out from the DNA. The table includes some 120,000 clones, about 89% detected once. The sample comprised peripheral blood. The chain employs TRBV5-1 and TRBJ2-3; 8 bases are shared with TRBD2. The sequence was collected from a human donor with acute or convalescent COVID-19. The donor label of this sample is uncertain. As DNA, the CDR3 is TGCGCCAGCAGCCCCTGGGGTAGCGGGGTCACAGATACGCAGTATTTT. Translation: CASSPWGSGVTDTQYF. Filled out from reference TRBV5-1 and TRBJ2-3, the complete variable domain reads KAGVTQTPRYLIKTRGQQVTLSCSPISGHRSVSWYQQTPGQGLQFLFEYFSETQRNKGNFPGRFSGRQFSNSRSEMNVSTLELGDSALYLCASSPWGSGVTDTQYFGPGTRLTVL.